This section outlines one TCR beta chain sequence together with its context. The data derive from a study of blood T cell repertoires in COVID-19. Study context: The United States, Italy and Spain supplied acute and convalescent COVID-19 samples.

The CDR3 spans 13 residues. V was clipped by 5 bases and J by 0 bases, with 5 bases between them. Germline V gene data show CDR1 as ENHRY and CDR2 as SYGVKD. Per the authors' pipeline: The authors estimated nucleated cell counts from reference gene primer amplification. TCRdb's table, derived via immunoSEQ multiplex PCR, lists solely in-frame clones and lacks some. D and trimming were read from the DNA, whereas the V and J calls and clone size are those reported in that table. The data hold more than 150,000 clones, with more than 80% observed a single time. V gene TRBV10-3 combines with J gene TRBJ1-3; D not certain. The TCR was taken from a man aged 60 to 69 with acute or convalescent COVID-19. The sequenced material came from peripheral blood. This chain's CDR3 is CAISPFSGNTIYF. The CDR3 bases are TGTGCCATCAGTCCGTTCTCTGGAAACACCATATATTTT.